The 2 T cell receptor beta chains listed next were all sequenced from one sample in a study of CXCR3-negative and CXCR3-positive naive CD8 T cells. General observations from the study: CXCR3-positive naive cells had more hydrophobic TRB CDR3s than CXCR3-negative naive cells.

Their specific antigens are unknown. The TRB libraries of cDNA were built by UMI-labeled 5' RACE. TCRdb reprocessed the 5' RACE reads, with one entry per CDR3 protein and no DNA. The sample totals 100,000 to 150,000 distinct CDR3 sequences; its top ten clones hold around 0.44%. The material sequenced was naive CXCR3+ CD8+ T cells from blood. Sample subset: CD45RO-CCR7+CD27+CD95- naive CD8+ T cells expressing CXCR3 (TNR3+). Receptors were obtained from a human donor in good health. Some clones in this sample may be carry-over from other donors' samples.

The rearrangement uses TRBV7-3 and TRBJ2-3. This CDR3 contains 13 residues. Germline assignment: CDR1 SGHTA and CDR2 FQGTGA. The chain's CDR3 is CASSSVYTDTQYF.

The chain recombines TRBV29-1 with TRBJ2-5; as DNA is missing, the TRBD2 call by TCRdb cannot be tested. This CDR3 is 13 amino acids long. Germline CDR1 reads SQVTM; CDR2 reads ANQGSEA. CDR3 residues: CSVEGTSVNTQYF.